A selection of T cell receptor beta chains follows, all from one sample in a study of blood T cell repertoires in COVID-19. Measured with immunoSEQ multiplex PCR; TCRdb has only the in-frame clones, and not every one. The data contain around 55,000 clones, roughly 85% of them singletons. The sample comprised peripheral blood. The receptors originated from a human donor in a cohort sampled during active COVID-19. CDR3s include the opening cysteine and the closing phenylalanine or tryptophan. The D gene is left open where the match is weak. Only some rows state a clone size, as once, few, many or a class for expanded clones.

abundance	d_gene	v_gene	j_gene	CDR3aa	CDR3nt
-	TRBD2	TRBV4-3	TRBJ2-5	CASSAQAGVGETQYF	TGCGCCAGCAGCGCTCAAGCGGGAGTGGGGGAGACCCAGTACTTC
-	TRBD1	TRBV28	TRBJ1-2	CASSLESWQGENGYTF	TGTGCCAGCAGTTTAGAGTCGTGGCAGGGGGAAAATGGCTACACCTTC
once	TRBD1	TRBV7-3	TRBJ1-1	CASSLNRGTEAFF	TGTGCCAGCAGCTTAAACAGGGGGACTGAAGCTTTCTTT
-	-	TRBV3-1/TRBV3-2	TRBJ1-5	CASSQGRGQPQHF	TGTGCCAGCAGCCAAGGGAGGGGTCAGCCCCAGCATTTT
-	TRBD1	TRBV5-4	TRBJ1-1	CASSPVSGGYTEAFF	TGTGCCAGCAGCCCCGTGTCAGGGGGGTACACTGAAGCTTTCTTT
-	TRBD2	TRBV5-1	TRBJ2-7	CASSPQVIASGRRGLGRYEQYF	TGCGCCAGCAGCCCCCAGGTTATCGCTAGCGGGAGACGTGGTCTTGGGCGCTACGAGCAGTACTTC
-	-	TRBV11-2	TRBJ2-3	CASSLALEDTQYF	TGTGCCAGCAGCTTAGCGCTGGAGGATACGCAGTATTTT
-	TRBD1	TRBV6-2/TRBV6-3	TRBJ1-6	CASSPQGNEVYNSPLHF	TGTGCCAGCAGTCCACAGGGGAATGAGGTGTATAATTCACCCCTCCACTTT
few	TRBD2	TRBV18	TRBJ2-7	CASSPRLASYLEAQYF	TGTGCCAGCTCACCACGACTAGCGAGCTACCTGGAGGCGCAGTACTTC
-	-	TRBV29-1	TRBJ2-7	CREGACYEQYF	TGCAGGGAAGGGGCATGCTACGAGCAGTACTTC
-	TRBD2	TRBV3-1/TRBV3-2	TRBJ2-3	CASSHSGRPSTDTQYF	TGTGCCAGCAGCCATAGCGGGAGACCTAGCACAGATACGCAGTATTTT
-	TRBD2	TRBV27	TRBJ2-2	CASSPLAGGGELFF	TGTGCCAGCAGTCCTCTAGCGGGAGGCGGGGAGCTGTTTTTT
few	TRBD2	TRBV3-1/TRBV3-2	TRBJ2-1	CASSQWALAGGPSEQFF	TGTGCCAGCAGCCAATGGGCTTTAGCGGGAGGGCCAAGTGAGCAGTTCTTC
-	-	TRBV6-5	TRBJ1-2	CASSYGEGVLVYGYTF	TGTGCCAGCAGTTACGGCGAAGGGGTCCTAGTCTATGGCTACACCTTC
-	TRBD2	TRBV15	TRBJ2-3	CATSSGSSGRLDTQYF	TGTGCCACCAGCAGCGGTTCTAGCGGGAGGCTCGATACGCAGTATTTT
-	TRBD2	TRBV3-1/TRBV3-2	TRBJ2-3	CASSQDAPGGNTQYF	TGTGCCAGCAGCCAAGATGCGCCCGGGGGGAATACGCAGTATTTT
-	-	TRBV28	TRBJ2-6	CASSLRQALVGSGANVLTF	TGTGCCAGCAGTTTACGCCAGGCCTTAGTCGGCTCTGGGGCCAACGTCCTGACTTTC
-	-	TRBV6-2/TRBV6-3	TRBJ2-5	CASSNHLASQETQYF	TGTGCCAGCAGCAACCACCTAGCGTCACAAGAGACCCAGTACTTC
-	-	TRBV6-5	TRBJ1-5	CASSYVGGVGNQPQHF	TGTGCCAGCAGTTACGTCGGGGGTGTTGGCAATCAGCCCCAGCATTTT
-	-	TRBV3-1/TRBV3-2	TRBJ2-5	CASGRKETQYF	TGTGCCAGCGGGCGTAAAGAGACCCAGTACTTC
once	TRBD1	TRBV2	TRBJ2-5	CANHRGLGETQYF	TGTGCCAACCACAGGGGGCTGGGGGAGACCCAGTACTTC
few	-	TRBV2	TRBJ2-7	CASRLRLNRSYEQYF	TGTGCCAGCAGACTCCGACTGAACCGCTCCTACGAGCAGTACTTC
-	-	TRBV30	TRBJ1-1	CAWNGHENTEAFF	TGTGCCTGGAATGGACACGAGAACACTGAAGCTTTCTTT
few	-	TRBV4-2	TRBJ1-1	CASSQPGGARGTEAFF	TGTGCCAGCAGCCAACCGGGTGGGGCCAGGGGCACTGAAGCTTTCTTT
many	TRBD1	TRBV6-5	TRBJ1-2	CASSPYRGDYGYTF	TGTGCCAGCAGTCCATACAGGGGAGACTATGGCTACACCTTC
-	TRBD2	TRBV7-6	TRBJ2-6	CASSRTGTSNVLTF	TGTGCCAGCAGTCGAACCGGGACTAGCAACGTCCTGACTTTC
-	-	TRBV11-2	TRBJ2-6	CASSPSGTGANVLTF	TGTGCCAGCAGCCCCTCGGGGACTGGGGCCAACGTCCTGACTTTC
-	TRBD1	TRBV5-1	TRBJ1-1	CASSAGDSWNTEAFF	TGCGCCAGCAGCGCCGGGGACAGCTGGAACACTGAAGCTTTCTTT